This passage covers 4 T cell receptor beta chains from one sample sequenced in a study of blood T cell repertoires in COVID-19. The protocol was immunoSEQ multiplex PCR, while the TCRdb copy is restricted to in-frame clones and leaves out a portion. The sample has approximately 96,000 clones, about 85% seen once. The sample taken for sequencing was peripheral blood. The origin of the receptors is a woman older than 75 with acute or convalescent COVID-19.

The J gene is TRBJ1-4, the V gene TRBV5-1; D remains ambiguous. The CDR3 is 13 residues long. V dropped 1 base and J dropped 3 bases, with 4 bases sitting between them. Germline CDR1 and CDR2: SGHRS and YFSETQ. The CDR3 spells CASSLKPNEKLFF. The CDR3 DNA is TGCGCCAGCAGCTTGAAGCCTAATGAAAAACTGTTTTTT. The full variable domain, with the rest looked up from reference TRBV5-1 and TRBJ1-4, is KAGVTQTPRYLIKTRGQQVTLSCSPISGHRSVSWYQQTPGQGLQFLFEYFSETQRNKGNFPGRFSGRQFSNSRSEMNVSTLELGDSALYLCASSLKPNEKLFFGSGTQLSVL.

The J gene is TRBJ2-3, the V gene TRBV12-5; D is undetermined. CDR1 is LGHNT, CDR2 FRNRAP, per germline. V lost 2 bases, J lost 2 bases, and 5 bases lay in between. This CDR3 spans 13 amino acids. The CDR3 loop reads CASGLSNTDTQYF. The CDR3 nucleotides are TGTGCTAGTGGTTTGTCCAACACAGATACGCAGTATTTT.

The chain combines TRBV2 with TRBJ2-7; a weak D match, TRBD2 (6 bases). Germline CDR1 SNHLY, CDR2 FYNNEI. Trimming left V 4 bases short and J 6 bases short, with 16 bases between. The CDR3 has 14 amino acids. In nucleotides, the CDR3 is TGTGCCAGCAGTGGAAATGGAGGGCGATCCGAGCAGTACGTC. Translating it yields CASSGNGGRSEQYV.

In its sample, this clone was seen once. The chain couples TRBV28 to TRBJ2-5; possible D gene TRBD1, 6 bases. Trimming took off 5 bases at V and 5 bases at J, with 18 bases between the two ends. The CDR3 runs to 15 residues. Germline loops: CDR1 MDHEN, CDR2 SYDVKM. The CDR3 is CASSTNPGVGETQYF. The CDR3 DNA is TGTGCCAGCAGTACAAACCCAGGGGTCGGGGAGACCCAGTACTTC.